Sequencing of this T cell receptor beta chain was carried out in a study of radiotherapy plus CTLA-4 blockade in lung cancer (dated by TCRdb to 2016 to 2018). About the study as a whole: Objective responses were observed in about a sixth of enrolled patients, and disease control was achieved in roughly 30%. The investigation overall reported the following: The strongest predictors of response were reported to be early dynamic shifts in blood T cell clones along with a rise in serum interferon-beta following radiation. After treatment with radiotherapy and ipilimumab, TCR clones that originated in tumors expanded in peripheral blood.

Relative to germline, V is 5 bases shorter and J is 0 bases shorter, with 14 bases between their ends. The germline V gene yields MDHEN for CDR1 and SYDVKM for CDR2. The CDR3 spans 16 residues, from the cysteine through the phenylalanine. CDR3 DNA only is kept here, 48 bases in frame from base 1. In this study, focal radiation therapy paired with CTLA-4 blockade (ipilimumab) was tested in patients who had chemo-refractory metastatic non-small-cell lung cancer. Library generation was performed with the immunoSEQ multiplex PCR assay. Drawn from immuneACCESS, this table holds only the in-frame rearrangements with V and J called that TCRdb kept. Clones are partly lost; checked studies trace under half to an unresolved V gene and leave the rest unexplained. This sample gives around 80,000 clones in total; roughly 80% of them show up just once. The ten largest clones take up approximately 0.8% of the sample.

Regarding this clone: The antigen it recognizes is unknown. The input lacks base qualities; no much larger clone sits a single base away.

The clonotype comes from a human donor with non-small cell lung cancer who had stable disease on radiotherapy plus ipilimumab. This material consisted of peripheral blood, taken from a patient treated with radiotherapy plus ipilimumab. The chain uses TRBV28 and TRBJ1-3; TRBD1 could be the D gene, as 5 bases match. In nucleotide form, the sequence is TGTGCCAGCAGTGGGGGTCCGGGATCCTCTGGAAACACCATATATTTT. This yields the protein CASSGGPGSSGNTIYF.